Following are 23 T cell receptor beta chains from one sample sequenced in a study of blood T cells in healthy people across ages. For the second PCR, which ran for about 6 to 12 cycles, a sample-barcoded 5' primer and a J-beta primer mix were used. Via MiXCR, TCRdb re-called the 5' RACE reads, giving one row per CDR3 protein. The data show approximately 1,000,000 distinct CDR3 sequences, more than 30% seen once. The sequencing sample was made of blood. These receptors originate from a man aged 18-30 years in good health.

With regard to this clonotype: The germline gene is not matched at one end of the junction; a read error may be the cause. V usage is TRBV20-1 and J usage is TRBJ1-2; a weak D match, TRBD1 (5 bases). This CDR3 has 14 amino acids. The germline CDR1 and CDR2 sequences are DFQATT and SNEGSKA (reference sequence). DNA of the CDR3: TGCGGTGCTAGAGTAGGGGTAGGCAACTATGGCTACACCTTC. Protein product: CGARVGVGNYGYTF.

The V gene is TRBV7-2, the J gene TRBJ2-1, with D possibly TRBD1 on 5 matching bases. CDR3 length: 15 amino acids. Germline V lookup: CDR1 SGHTA, CDR2 FQGNSA. Trimming cost V 5 bases and J 4 bases, with 15 bases left between them. CDR3 DNA: TGTACCAGCAGCCCATTTCAGGGCTCATACAATGAGCAGTTCTTC. Its translation: CTSSPFQGSYNEQFF.

This chain uses TRBV20-1 with TRBJ1-2; D call uncertain. The CDR3 loop spans 12 amino acids. The ends were cut back, 2 bases at V and 10 bases at J, with 14 bases in the middle. From germline, CDR1 is DFQATT and CDR2 SNEGSKA (reference sequence). DNA of the CDR3: TGCAGTGCTAGACCCACTGCTGTCGACTACACCTTC. It encodes CSARPTAVDYTF.

This clonotype was counted only a few times. The V call is TRBV4-3, the J call TRBJ2-3, with D perhaps matching TRBD2 (6 bases). The CDR3 is 17 residues long. The germline V gene encodes CDR1 LGHNA and CDR2 YSLEER. V gave up 0 bases and J gave up 0 bases, with 13 bases separating them. The CDR3 spells CASSQDLGEDSTDTQYF. CDR3 bases: TGCGCCAGCAGCCAAGATCTTGGGGAGGACAGCACAGATACGCAGTATTTT.

About this clonotype itself: Given a much more abundant clone one base away, this may be a read error. The chain links TRBV12-3 or TRBV12-4 to TRBJ2-6; D is perhaps TRBD1 or TRBD2 (5 bases each). The V gene lost 5 bases and the J gene lost 2 bases, with 10 bases spanning the gap. CDR3 length equals 15 residues. The CDR3 nucleotides are TGTGCCAGCAGTCTCAGGGAGACTGGGGCCAACGTCCTGACTTTC. As protein: CASSLRETGANVLTF.

This sequence joins TRBV20-1 and TRBJ2-1, with TRBD2 matching over 8 bases. V gave up 4 bases and J gave up 5 bases; unmatched junction bases: 13. This CDR3 comprises 16 residues. Per the germline V gene, CDR1 is DFQATT and CDR2 is SNEGSKA (reference sequence). In nucleotides, the CDR3 is TGCAGTGCTATGGGCGAGCTACTAGCGGAAAACAATGAGCAGTTCTTC. It codes for CSAMGELLAENNEQFF.

About this clonotype: The germline gene is not matched at one end of the junction; a read error may be the cause. This chain links TRBV7-2 with TRBJ2-7; D remains unclear. The J call may be faulty, since TRBJ2-4 better matches the DNA end. CDR3 length: 14 amino acids. CDR1 and CDR2 (germline): SGHTA, FQGNSA. DNA for the CDR3: TGTGCCAGCAGCCCCCTCGCGAACAAAGACATTCAGTACTTC. It specifies CASSPLANKDIQYF.

The gene calls are TRBV4-2 and TRBJ2-1; D tentatively reads TRBD1 or TRBD2 (5 bases each). The CDR3 spans 14 residues. V was shortened by 0 bases and J by 8 bases, with 11 bases between the two germline ends. Germline CDR1 and CDR2: LGHNA and YNFKEQ. CDR3 nucleotide sequence: TGTGCCAGCAGCCAAGAATTAAGGGACGATGAGCAGTTCTTC. Its protein is CASSQELRDDEQFF.

The CDR3 bases are TGTGCCAGCAGCTTAGTGGCTGCTCGAAATGAAAAACTGTTTTTT. Translation gives CASSLVAARNEKLFF. V and J are TRBV7-2 and TRBJ1-4; D is ambiguous. Germline lookup yields CDR1 SGHTA and CDR2 FQGNSA. This CDR3 contains 15 residues. The V gene lost 1 base and the J gene lost 5 bases, with 11 bases spanning the gap.

This clonotype turned up a few times. The V call is TRBV20-1, the J call TRBJ1-5, with TRBD1 as a possible D gene (5 bases). This CDR3 is 14 amino acids long. Trimming left V 1 base short and J 0 bases short, with 7 bases between. Germline V gene data show CDR1 as DFQATT and CDR2 as SNEGSKA (reference sequence). The CDR3 sequence: CSARGQLSNQPQHF. The CDR3 bases are TGCAGTGCTAGAGGACAGCTTAGCAATCAGCCCCAGCATTTT.

The chain recombines TRBV20-1 with TRBJ1-2, with 8 positions matching TRBD1. J lost 7 bases, V lost 0 bases, and 4 bases had no gene match. The germline CDR1 and CDR2 sequences are DFQATT and SNEGSKA (reference sequence). This CDR3 is 13 amino acids long. In DNA form, the CDR3 reads TGCAGTGCTAGAGAGGCCAGGGGGCTTGGCTACACCTTC. It encodes CSAREARGLGYTF.

In its sample, this clonotype was seen many times. The chain has TRBV29-1 and TRBJ1-2; D is possibly TRBD1 (5 bases). The CDR3 is made up of 13 amino acids. Trimming left V 6 bases short and J 5 bases short, with 16 bases between. Germline-derived CDR1 and CDR2 are SQVTM and ANQGSEA. CDR3 sequence: CSVTGTVDYGYTF. In DNA form, the CDR3 reads TGCAGCGTCACAGGCACCGTGGATTATGGCTACACCTTC.

The chain couples TRBV12-3 or TRBV12-4 to TRBJ1-1; no firm D call. Deletions cut 7 bases from V and 0 bases from J, with 12 bases between. The CDR3 totals 14 residues. The CDR3 bases are TGTGCCAGCACCGGGGTTTCAATGAACACTGAAGCTTTCTTT. This sequence encodes CASTGVSMNTEAFF.

V and J are TRBV6-2 or TRBV6-3 and TRBJ2-7, with unresolved D. The CDR3 has 12 residues. Germline-derived CDR1 and CDR2 are MNHEY and SVGEGT. Trimming removed 5 bases at V and 7 bases at J, with 12 bases between. CDR3: CASSLQLGEQYF. The DNA of the CDR3 is TGTGCCAGCAGTCTACAGTTAGGGGAGCAGTACTTC.

The chain joins TRBV5-1 to TRBJ1-5; no definite D call. Trimming removed 2 bases from V and 7 bases from J, with 13 bases in between. The V gene's germline CDR1 is SGHRS and CDR2 YFSETQ. The length of the CDR3 is 14 residues. For the CDR3, the DNA is TGCGCCAGCAGCTTTGGAGAACCGGGACAGCCCCAGCATTTT. It is translated as CASSFGEPGQPQHF.

The chain employs TRBV5-1 and TRBJ1-1; no clear D gene. Trimming left V 4 bases short and J 3 bases short, with 13 bases between. Germline V lookup: CDR1 SGHRS, CDR2 YFSETQ. This CDR3 contains 14 residues. The CDR3 is CASSVAEPDTEAFF. The CDR3 DNA reads as TGCGCCAGCAGCGTGGCGGAACCTGACACTGAAGCTTTCTTT.

This clonotype was counted a few times. The chain is built from TRBV7-2 and TRBJ2-4, with a tentative D call TRBD1 (6 bases). Trimming left V 2 bases short and J 7 bases short, with 12 bases between. The CDR3 runs 14 residues. Germline CDR1 reads SGHTA; CDR2 reads FQGNSA. The CDR3, as DNA: TGTGCCAGCAGCTTACAGCCAGGGGCCAACATTCAGTACTTC. Protein product: CASSLQPGANIQYF.

In regard to this clonotype: The junction departs from the called germline gene at one end, perhaps through a read error. This rearrangement joins TRBV9 to TRBJ1-6; D remains ambiguous. Germline CDR1 SGDLS, CDR2 YYNGEE. The CDR3 loop spans 15 amino acids. The CDR3 spells CASSVGPGSNAPLHF. The CDR3, as DNA: TGTGCCAGCAGCGTAGGACCGGGAAGTAATGCACCCCTCCACTTT.

The gene calls are TRBV18 and TRBJ1-5, with D tentatively TRBD1 (5 bases). Germline V CDR1 and CDR2: KGHSH, LQKENI. Trimming cost V 3 bases and J 3 bases, with 9 bases left between them. The CDR3 runs 14 residues. The DNA for the CDR3 is TGTGCCAGCTCACCTAGCAGGGACAATCAGCCCCAGCATTTT. Protein sequence: CASSPSRDNQPQHF.

The rearrangement joins TRBV24-1 to TRBJ2-3; 7 bases agree with TRBD2. Per germline, CDR1 KGHDR and CDR2 SFDVKD. J gave up 11 bases and V 1 base, and 8 bases lay outside the gene matches. CDR3 length: 14 amino acids. Written as DNA, the CDR3 is TGTGCCACCAGTGATTTTAGGTACGGGGGGATGCAGTATTTT. As protein: CATSDFRYGGMQYF.

This clonotype was observed a handful of times. The gene calls are TRBV12-3 or TRBV12-4 and TRBJ2-3; weak D call: TRBD1 (6 bases). Trimming took off 5 bases at V and 0 bases at J, with 12 bases between the two ends. The CDR3 consists of 15 residues. Written as DNA, the CDR3 is TGTGCCAGCAGTCGACAGGATACTAGCACAGATACGCAGTATTTT. Its translation: CASSRQDTSTDTQYF.

There are a few counts of this clonotype. This chain connects TRBV7-9 to TRBJ2-2; D unresolved. CDR1 is SEHNR and CDR2 is FQNEAQ in the germline V gene (reference sequence). This CDR3 has 16 amino acids. V was trimmed by 7 bases and J by 0 bases, leaving 15 bases between them. CDR3 in amino acids: CASTQIGRTNTGELFF. CDR3 DNA: TGTGCCAGCACCCAGATTGGCAGAACGAACACCGGGGAGCTGTTTTTT.

On this clonotype itself: The junction and the germline gene differ at one end; a read error may be behind it. This sequence joins TRBV7-9 and TRBJ1-1, with 7 bases matching TRBD1. This CDR3 has 13 residues. Germline V gives CDR1 SEHNR, CDR2 FQNEAQ (reference sequence). CDR3: CASSSFQGGGAFF. CDR3 DNA: TGCGCCAGCAGCAGTTTCCAGGGGGGAGGGGCTTTCTTT.